This entry lists 11 T cell receptor beta chains sequenced from one sample in a study of identical twins. A single record per CDR3 protein comes from TCRdb applying MiXCR to the 5' RACE reads. Of about 160,000 distinct CDR3 sequences in the sample, under 4.5% were seen once. The sample taken for sequencing was memory T cells sorted from blood. The receptors were gathered from a man in his late teens or twenties in good health.

This clonotype has a count of ten or more. The chain has TRBV2 and TRBJ2-7, with TRBD2 matching over 7 bases. The ends lost 7 bases at V and 4 bases at J; junction bases unmatched: 7. The CDR3 length is 13 residues. Germline values: CDR1 SNHLY, CDR2 FYNNEI. Written as DNA, the CDR3 is TGTGCCAGCAATGTTGGCGGGAGATACGAGCAGTACTTC. Protein product: CASNVGGRYEQYF.

This clonotype appeared many times. The CDR3 loop is CASSQSGTRVEQYF. In nucleotides, the CDR3 is TGTGCCAGCAGCCAATCCGGGACTAGGGTCGAGCAGTACTTC. This chain connects TRBV14 to TRBJ2-7, with TRBD2 matching 8 bases. The CDR3 runs to 14 residues. Germline-derived CDR1 and CDR2 are SGHDN and FVKESK. The junction had 6 bases not matched to a gene; V was cut back by 2 bases and J by 6 bases.

This clonotype was observed at least ten times. The V call is TRBV28, the J call TRBJ2-1; 12 bases map to TRBD2. The germline CDR1 and CDR2 sequences are MDHEN and SYDVKM. This CDR3 comprises 17 residues. V gave up 3 bases and J gave up 9 bases; unmatched junction bases: 12. In nucleotides, the CDR3 is TGTGCCAGCAGTTTCTTAGGGACTAGCGGGTCAATGGGTGAGCAGTTCTTC. Its protein is CASSFLGTSGSMGEQFF. Drawing the rest from reference TRBV28 and TRBJ2-1, the complete variable domain is DVKVTQSSRYLVKRTGEKVFLECVQDMDHENMFWYRQDPGLGLRLIYFSYDVKMKEKGDIPEGYSVSREKKERFSLILESASTNQTSMYLCASSFLGTSGSMGEQFFGPGTRLTVL.

The rearrangement links TRBV27 to TRBJ1-5; D is unresolved. Germline CDR1 is MNHEY and CDR2 is SMNVEV (reference sequence). The CDR3 extends over 13 amino acids. The V end lost 6 bases, the J end lost 7 bases, and 13 bases lay between the germline ends. The CDR3 loop is CASSLFDRQPQHF. The CDR3 DNA reads TGTGCCAGCAGCCTCTTCGACCGGCAGCCCCAGCATTTT.

This clonotype was detected many times. The chain has TRBV20-1 and TRBJ2-3, with 8 bases aligning to TRBD2. From germline, CDR1 is DFQATT and CDR2 SNEGSKA (reference sequence). There are 16 residues in the CDR3. V lost 6 bases to trimming and J lost 5 bases; unmatched junction nucleotides: 16. The CDR3 DNA reads as TGCAGTGCCTTACGACTGACGGGAGGGCCCGGAGATACGCAGTATTTT. Residues: CSALRLTGGPGDTQYF.

This clonotype has a count of ten or more. This rearrangement joins TRBV5-1 to TRBJ2-5; 13 bases are shared with TRBD2. V lost 3 bases, J lost 7 bases, and 6 bases stayed unmatched. This CDR3 region has 15 residues. Germline assignment: CDR1 SGHRS and CDR2 YFSETQ. The CDR3 reads CASSWTSGSSVTQYF. CDR3 sequence (DNA): TGCGCCAGCAGCTGGACTAGCGGGAGTTCGGTGACCCAGTACTTC.

This clonotype was seen repeatedly, ten times or more. The CDR3 sequence: CSASTDNEQFF. The CDR3 DNA follows: TGCAGTGCTAGCACAGACAATGAGCAGTTCTTC. V usage is TRBV20-1 and J usage is TRBJ2-1; D call uncertain. The CDR3 totals 11 residues. Trimming shortened V by 3 bases and J by 5 bases, and 5 bases separated the two germline ends. From germline, CDR1 is DFQATT and CDR2 SNEGSKA (reference sequence).

This clonotype was counted ten times or more. V is TRBV5-1 and J is TRBJ2-3; 7 bases are a match to TRBD1. The CDR3 is 15 residues long. The J segment lost 2 bases and the V segment lost 1 base, leaving 4 bases of the junction unmatched. Germline CDR1 SGHRS, CDR2 YFSETQ. The CDR3 here is CASSLNTGATDTQYF. CDR3 in DNA: TGCGCCAGCAGCTTGAATACAGGGGCCACAGATACGCAGTATTTT.

This clonotype was seen repeatedly, ten times or more. This sequence joins TRBV10-3 and TRBJ1-6; TRBD1 matches at 9 bases. The CDR3 has 15 residues. V was clipped by 3 bases and J by 9 bases; unmatched bases: 6. Germline CDR1 is ENHRY and CDR2 is SYGVKD. CDR3 in DNA: TGTGCCATCAGTGACCCCGGGACAGGGAGTTCACCCCTCCACTTT. Translated: CAISDPGTGSSPLHF.

This clonotype was picked up many times. This rearrangement joins TRBV7-8 to TRBJ1-1; 8 nucleotides align to TRBD1. Germline V gives CDR1 SGHVS, CDR2 FQNEAQ. With 5 bases clipped from V and 4 bases from J, the junction kept 21 bases outside the gene matches. This CDR3 comprises 19 residues. The CDR3 sequence is CASSKASGATGGTSTEAFF. The CDR3, as DNA: TGTGCCAGCAGCAAGGCCTCAGGAGCTACAGGGGGAACGAGCACTGAAGCTTTCTTT. Drawing the rest from reference TRBV7-8 and TRBJ1-1, the complete variable domain is GAGVSQSPRYKVAKRGQDVALRCDPISGHVSLFWYQQALGQGPEFLTYFQNEAQLDKSGLPSDRFFAERPEGSVSTLKIQRTQQEDSAVYLCASSKASGATGGTSTEAFFGQGTRLTVV.

This clonotype was observed at least ten times. This chain uses TRBV7-2 with TRBJ2-1; D might be TRBD2 (6 bases). The germline CDR1 and CDR2 sequences are SGHTA and FQGNSA. The CDR3 is made up of 13 amino acids. Deletions cut 5 bases from V and 10 bases from J, with 15 bases between. The CDR3 coding sequence is TGTGCCAGCAGCCCCTCGGGGAGGACCGAGCAGTTCTTC. It codes for CASSPSGRTEQFF. Full variable domain (outside the CDR3, taken from reference TRBV7-2 and TRBJ2-1): GAGVSQSPSNKVTEKGKDVELRCDPISGHTALYWYRQSLGQGLEFLIYFQGNSAPDKSGLPSDRFSAERTGGSVSTLTIQRTQQEDSAVYLCASSPSGRTEQFFGPGTRLTVL.